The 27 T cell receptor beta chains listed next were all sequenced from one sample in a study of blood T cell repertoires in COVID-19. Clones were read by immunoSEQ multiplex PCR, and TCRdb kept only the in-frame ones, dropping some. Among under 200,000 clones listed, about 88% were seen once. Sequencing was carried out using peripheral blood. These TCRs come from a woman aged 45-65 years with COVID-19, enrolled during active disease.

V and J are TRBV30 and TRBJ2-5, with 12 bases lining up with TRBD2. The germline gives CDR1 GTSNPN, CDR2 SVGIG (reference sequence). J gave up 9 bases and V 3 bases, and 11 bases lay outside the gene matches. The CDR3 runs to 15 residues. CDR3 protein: CAWSTGTSGSGAQYF. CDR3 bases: TGTGCCTGGAGCACCGGGACTAGCGGGTCAGGCGCCCAGTACTTC.

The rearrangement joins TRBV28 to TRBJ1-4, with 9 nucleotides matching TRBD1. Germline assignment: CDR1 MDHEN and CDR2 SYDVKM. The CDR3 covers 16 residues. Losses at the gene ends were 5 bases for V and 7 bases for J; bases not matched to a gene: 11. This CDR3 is CASSGFGGTGSEKLFF. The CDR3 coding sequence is TGTGCCAGCAGTGGTTTTGGTGGGACAGGGAGTGAAAAACTGTTTTTT. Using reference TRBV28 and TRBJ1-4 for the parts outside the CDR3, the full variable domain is DVKVTQSSRYLVKRTGEKVFLECVQDMDHENMFWYRQDPGLGLRLIYFSYDVKMKEKGDIPEGYSVSREKKERFSLILESASTNQTSMYLCASSGFGGTGSEKLFFGSGTQLSVL.

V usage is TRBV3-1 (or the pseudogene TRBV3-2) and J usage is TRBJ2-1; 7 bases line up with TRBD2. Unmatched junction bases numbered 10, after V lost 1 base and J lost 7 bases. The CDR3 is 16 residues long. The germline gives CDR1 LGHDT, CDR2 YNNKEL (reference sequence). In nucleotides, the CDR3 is TGTGCCAGCAGCCAAGGGGGAGGGGCGGTTCGGAATGAGCAGTTCTTC. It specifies CASSQGGGAVRNEQFF.

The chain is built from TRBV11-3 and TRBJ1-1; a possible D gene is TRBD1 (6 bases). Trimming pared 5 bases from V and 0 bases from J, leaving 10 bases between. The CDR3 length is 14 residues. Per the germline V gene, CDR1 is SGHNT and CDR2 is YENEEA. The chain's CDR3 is CASSPRGMNTEAFF. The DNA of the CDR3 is TGTGCCAGCAGCCCCAGGGGCATGAACACTGAAGCTTTCTTT. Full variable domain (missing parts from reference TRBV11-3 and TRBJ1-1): EAGVVQSPRYKIIEKKQPVAFWCNPISGHNTLYWYLQNLGQGPELLIRYENEEAVDDSQLPKDRFSAERLKGVDSTLKIQPAELGDSAVYLCASSPRGMNTEAFFGQGTRLTVV.

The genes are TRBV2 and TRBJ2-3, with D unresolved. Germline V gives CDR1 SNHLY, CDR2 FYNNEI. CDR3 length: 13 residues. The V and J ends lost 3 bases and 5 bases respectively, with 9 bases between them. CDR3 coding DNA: TGTGCCAGCAGTGACGCAGGTCTAGATACGCAGTATTTT. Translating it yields CASSDAGLDTQYF.

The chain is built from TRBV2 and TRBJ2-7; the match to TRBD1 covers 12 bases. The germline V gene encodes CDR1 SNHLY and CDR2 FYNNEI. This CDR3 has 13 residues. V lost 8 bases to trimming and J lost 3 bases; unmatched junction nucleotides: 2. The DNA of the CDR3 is TGTGCCAGCGGGACAGGGGGCGACTACGAGCAGTACTTC. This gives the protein CASGTGGDYEQYF.

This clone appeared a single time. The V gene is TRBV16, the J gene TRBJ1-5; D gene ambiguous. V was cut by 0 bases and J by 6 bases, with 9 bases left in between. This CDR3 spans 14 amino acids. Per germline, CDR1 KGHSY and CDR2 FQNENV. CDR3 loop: CASSQSGLSQPQHF. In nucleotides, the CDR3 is TGTGCCAGCAGCCAATCGGGCCTGTCTCAGCCCCAGCATTTT.

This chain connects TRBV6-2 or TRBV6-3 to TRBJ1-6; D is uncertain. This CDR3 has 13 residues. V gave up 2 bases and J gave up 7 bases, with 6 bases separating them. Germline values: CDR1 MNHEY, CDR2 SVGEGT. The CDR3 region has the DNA TGTGCCAGCAGTTACCGGTGGAATTCACCCCTCCACTTT. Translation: CASSYRWNSPLHF.

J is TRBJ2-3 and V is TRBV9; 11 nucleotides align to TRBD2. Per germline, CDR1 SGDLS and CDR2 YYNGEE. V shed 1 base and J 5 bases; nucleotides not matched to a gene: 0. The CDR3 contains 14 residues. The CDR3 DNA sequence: TGTGCCAGCAGCGTAACTAGCGGGGGAGATACGCAGTATTTT. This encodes CASSVTSGGDTQYF.

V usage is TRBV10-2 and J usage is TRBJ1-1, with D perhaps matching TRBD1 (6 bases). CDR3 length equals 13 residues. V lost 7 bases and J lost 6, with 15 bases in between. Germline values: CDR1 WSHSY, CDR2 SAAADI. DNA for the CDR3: TGCGCCAGCATTTATAACAGGGATGCTGAAGCTTTCTTT. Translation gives CASIYNRDAEAFF.

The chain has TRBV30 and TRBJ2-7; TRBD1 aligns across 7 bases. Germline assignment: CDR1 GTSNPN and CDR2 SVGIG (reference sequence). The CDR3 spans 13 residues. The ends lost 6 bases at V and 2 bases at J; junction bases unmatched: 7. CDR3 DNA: TGTGCCTGTTCGGGACAGACAGCCTACGAGCAGTACTTC. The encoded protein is CACSGQTAYEQYF.

CDR3 in DNA: TGTGCCACCAGTGATACCAAGACAGGGGCCCGGGGAGATACGCAGTATTTT. Translated, it gives CATSDTKTGARGDTQYF. V is TRBV24-1 and J is TRBJ2-3, with TRBD1 identical over 8 bases. This CDR3 has 17 amino acids. CDR1 and CDR2 from the germline V gene are KGHDR and SFDVKD. Losses at the gene ends were 3 bases for V and 5 bases for J; bases not matched to a gene: 12.

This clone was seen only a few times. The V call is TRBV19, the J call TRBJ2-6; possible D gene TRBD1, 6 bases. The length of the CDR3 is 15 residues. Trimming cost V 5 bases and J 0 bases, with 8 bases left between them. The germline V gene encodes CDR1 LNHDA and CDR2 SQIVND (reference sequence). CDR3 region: CASSVQGSGANVLTF. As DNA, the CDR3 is TGTGCCAGTAGTGTACAGGGCTCTGGGGCCAACGTCCTGACTTTC.

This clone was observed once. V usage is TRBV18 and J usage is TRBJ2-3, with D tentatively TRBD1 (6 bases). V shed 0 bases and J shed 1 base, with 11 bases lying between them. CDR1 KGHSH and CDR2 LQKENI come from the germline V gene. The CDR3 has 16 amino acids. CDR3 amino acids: CASSPPVGQGTDTQYF. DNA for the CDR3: TGTGCCAGCTCACCACCCGTGGGACAAGGCACAGATACGCAGTATTTT.

In DNA, the CDR3 is TGTGCCAGCAGCTTAGTGGGGGGGCCGGCAGATACGCAGTATTTT. Encoded protein: CASSLVGGPADTQYF. This chain links TRBV7-2 with TRBJ2-3; the D gene is possibly TRBD2 (7 bases). This CDR3 has 15 amino acids. Germline CDR1 SGHTA, CDR2 FQGNSA. V was trimmed by 1 base and J by 4 bases, leaving 12 bases between them. The variable domain in full, completed from reference TRBV7-2 and TRBJ2-3, reads GAGVSQSPSNKVTEKGKDVELRCDPISGHTALYWYRQSLGQGLEFLIYFQGNSAPDKSGLPSDRFSAERTGGSVSTLTIQRTQQEDSAVYLCASSLVGGPADTQYFGPGTRLTVL.

CDR3 region: CASSPGHSSYNSPLHF. CDR3 nucleotides: TGTGCCAGCAGCCCGGGACACAGCTCCTATAATTCACCCCTCCACTTT. The chain links TRBV5-8 to TRBJ1-6; maybe TRBD1 (6 bases). This CDR3 is built from 16 residues. CDR1 and CDR2 (germline): SGHTS, YDEGEE. V was shortened by 4 bases and J by 0 bases, with 11 bases between the two germline ends.

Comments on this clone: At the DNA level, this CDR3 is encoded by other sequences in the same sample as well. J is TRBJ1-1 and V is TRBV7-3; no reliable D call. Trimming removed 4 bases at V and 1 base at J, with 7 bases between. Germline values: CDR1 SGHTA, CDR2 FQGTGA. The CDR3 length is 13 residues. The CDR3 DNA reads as TGTGCCAGCAGCTCCGACTCGAACACTGAAGCTTTCTTT. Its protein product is CASSSDSNTEAFF.

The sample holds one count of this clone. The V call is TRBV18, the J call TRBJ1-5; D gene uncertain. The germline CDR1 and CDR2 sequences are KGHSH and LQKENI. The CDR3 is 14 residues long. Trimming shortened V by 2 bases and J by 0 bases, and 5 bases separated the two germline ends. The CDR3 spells CASSPVRSNQPQHF. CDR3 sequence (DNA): TGTGCCAGCTCACCAGTCCGTAGCAATCAGCCCCAGCATTTT.

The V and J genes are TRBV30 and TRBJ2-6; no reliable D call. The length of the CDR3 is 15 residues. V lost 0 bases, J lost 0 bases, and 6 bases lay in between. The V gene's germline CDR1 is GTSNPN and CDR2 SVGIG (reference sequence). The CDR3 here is CAWSVPNSGANVLTF. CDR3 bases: TGTGCCTGGAGTGTGCCTAACTCTGGGGCCAACGTCCTGACTTTC.

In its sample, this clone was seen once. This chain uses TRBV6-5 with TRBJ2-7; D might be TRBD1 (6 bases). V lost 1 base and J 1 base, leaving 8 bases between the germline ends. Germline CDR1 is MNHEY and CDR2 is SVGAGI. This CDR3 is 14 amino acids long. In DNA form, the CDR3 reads TGTGCCAGCAGTTACTTAAGGGGGTCCTACGAGCAGTACTTC. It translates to CASSYLRGSYEQYF.

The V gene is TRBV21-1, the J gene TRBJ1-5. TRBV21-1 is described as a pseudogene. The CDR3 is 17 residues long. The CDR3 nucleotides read TGTGCCAGCACGCTATCGGGACTCGGGGACCAAAATCAGCCCCAGCATTTT. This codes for CASTLSGLGDQNQPQHF.

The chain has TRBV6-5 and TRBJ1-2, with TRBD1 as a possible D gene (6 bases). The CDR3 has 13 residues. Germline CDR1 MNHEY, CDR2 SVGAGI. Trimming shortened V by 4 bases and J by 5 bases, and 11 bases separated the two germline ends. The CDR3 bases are TGTGCCAGCAGTTCCGACAGGAGATATGGCTACACCTTC. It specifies CASSSDRRYGYTF.

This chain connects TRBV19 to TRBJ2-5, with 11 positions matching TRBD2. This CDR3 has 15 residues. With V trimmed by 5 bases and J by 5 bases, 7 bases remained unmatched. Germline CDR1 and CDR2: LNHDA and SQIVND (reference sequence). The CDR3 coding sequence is TGTGCCAGTAGTGCAGTAGCGGGGGGGCTGGAGACCCAGTACTTC. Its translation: CASSAVAGGLETQYF.

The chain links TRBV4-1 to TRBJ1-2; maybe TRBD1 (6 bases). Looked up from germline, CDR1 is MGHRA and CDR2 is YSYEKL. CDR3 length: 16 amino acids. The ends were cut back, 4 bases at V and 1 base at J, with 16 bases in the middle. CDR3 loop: CASSRTMTGINYGYTF. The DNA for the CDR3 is TGCGCCAGCAGCCGGACCATGACAGGAATTAACTATGGCTACACCTTC.

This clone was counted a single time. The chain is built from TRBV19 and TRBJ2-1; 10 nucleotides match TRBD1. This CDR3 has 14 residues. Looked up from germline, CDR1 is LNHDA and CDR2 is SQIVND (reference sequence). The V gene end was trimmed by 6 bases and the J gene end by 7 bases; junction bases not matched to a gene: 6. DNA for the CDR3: TGTGCCAGTAGAGCGGGACAGGGGTGGAATGAGCAGTTCTTC. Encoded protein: CASRAGQGWNEQFF.

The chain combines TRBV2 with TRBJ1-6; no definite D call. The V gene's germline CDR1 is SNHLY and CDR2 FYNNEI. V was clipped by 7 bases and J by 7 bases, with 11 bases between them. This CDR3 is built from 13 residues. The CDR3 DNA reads TGTGCCAGCAACCCACCGGGGAATTCACCCCTCCACTTT. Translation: CASNPPGNSPLHF.

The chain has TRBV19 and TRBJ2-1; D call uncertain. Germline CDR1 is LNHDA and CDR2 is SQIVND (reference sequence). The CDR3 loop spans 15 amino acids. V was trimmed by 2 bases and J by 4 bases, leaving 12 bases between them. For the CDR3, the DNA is TGTGCCAGTAGTATACCAGGTGCTGGGTACAATGAGCAGTTCTTC. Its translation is CASSIPGAGYNEQFF. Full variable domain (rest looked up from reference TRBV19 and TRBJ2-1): DGGITQSPKYLFRKEGQNVTLSCEQNLNHDAMYWYRQDPGQGLRLIYYSQIVNDFQKGDIAEGYSVSREKKESFPLTVTSAQKNPTAFYLCASSIPGAGYNEQFFGPGTRLTVL.